These 30 T cell receptor beta chains originate from one sample sequenced in a study of blood T cell repertoires in COVID-19. The method was immunoSEQ multiplex PCR; TCRdb's version includes in-frame clones alone and lacks a portion of them. The sample holds 130,000 or so clones, around 82% seen once. Sequenced material: peripheral blood. The receptors stem from a man between 60 and 75 years old with acute or convalescent COVID-19.

The rearrangement joins TRBV3-1 (or the pseudogene TRBV3-2) to TRBJ1-6; D gene unclear. The CDR3 length is 14 residues. Germline V gene sequence: CDR1 LGHDT, CDR2 YNNKEL (reference sequence). Trimming shortened V by 2 bases and J by 5 bases, and 7 bases separated the two germline ends. The CDR3 sequence is CASSQTVNNSPLHF. CDR3 bases: TGTGCCAGCAGCCAAACGGTGAATAATTCACCCCTCCACTTT.

The chain combines TRBV28 with TRBJ2-1; weak D call: TRBD1 (7 bases). Germline V gene lookup returns CDR1 MDHEN and CDR2 SYDVKM. This CDR3 region has 15 residues. V shed 2 bases and J shed 3 bases, with 11 bases lying between them. The CDR3 region is CASSLGGTVYNEQFF. The CDR3 DNA sequence: TGTGCCAGCAGTTTAGGAGGGACAGTCTACAATGAGCAGTTCTTC.

The sample holds a few counts of this clone. V usage is TRBV9 and J usage is TRBJ2-3; D uncertain. The germline V gene has CDR1 SGDLS and CDR2 YYNGEE. With 3 bases removed from V and 4 bases from J, the gap between germline ends came to 9 bases. The CDR3 is 13 amino acids. The CDR3 DNA sequence: TGTGCCAGCAGCGCAGATGCTTCAGATACGCAGTATTTT. Its translation: CASSADASDTQYF.

CDR3 DNA sequence: TGTGCCAGCAGCTCCTCTACTAGCGGGAGGGCCGGTGAGACCCAGTACTTC. Its protein is CASSSSTSGRAGETQYF. The chain combines TRBV7-6 with TRBJ2-5; 13 bases line up with TRBD2. The CDR3 covers 17 residues. With 4 bases clipped from V and 5 bases from J, the junction kept 10 bases outside the gene matches. Germline V CDR1 and CDR2: SGHVS, FNYEAQ.

The genes are TRBV5-1 and TRBJ1-4; 7 positions match TRBD1. This CDR3 spans 15 amino acids. The ends lost 0 bases at V and 10 bases at J; junction bases unmatched: 9. Germline V gene data show CDR1 as SGHRS and CDR2 as YFSETQ. CDR3 in amino acids: CASSLATGTVGKLFF. The CDR3 DNA is TGCGCCAGCAGCTTGGCCACCGGGACAGTCGGAAAACTGTTTTTT. The whole variable domain, filled in from reference TRBV5-1 and TRBJ1-4, reads KAGVTQTPRYLIKTRGQQVTLSCSPISGHRSVSWYQQTPGQGLQFLFEYFSETQRNKGNFPGRFSGRQFSNSRSEMNVSTLELGDSALYLCASSLATGTVGKLFFGSGTQLSVL.

This chain links TRBV5-1 with TRBJ1-4; TRBD1 matches 9 bases. The germline V gene has CDR1 SGHRS and CDR2 YFSETQ. After removal of 4 bases from V and 8 bases from J, the junction contained 6 bases not matched to a gene. The CDR3 is 14 amino acids. The CDR3 loop is CASSVDRGKEKLFF. CDR3 coding DNA: TGCGCCAGCAGCGTGGACAGGGGCAAAGAAAAACTGTTTTTT.

The V gene is TRBV19, the J gene TRBJ1-1, with 7 nucleotides matching TRBD1. The CDR3 has 14 amino acids. V lost 6 bases, J lost 0 bases, and 4 bases stayed unmatched. Germline CDR1 and CDR2: LNHDA and SQIVND (reference sequence). Written as DNA, the CDR3 is TGTGCCAGTAGGACAGGGAACATGAACACTGAAGCTTTCTTT. Protein sequence: CASRTGNMNTEAFF. Full variable domain (outside the CDR3, taken from reference TRBV19 and TRBJ1-1): DGGITQSPKYLFRKEGQNVTLSCEQNLNHDAMYWYRQDPGQGLRLIYYSQIVNDFQKGDIAEGYSVSREKKESFPLTVTSAQKNPTAFYLCASRTGNMNTEAFFGQGTRLTVV.

V usage is TRBV6-5 and J usage is TRBJ1-1; D gene unclear. CDR3 length equals 13 residues. Germline assignment: CDR1 MNHEY and CDR2 SVGAGI. V lost 4 bases and J 9 bases, leaving 15 bases between the germline ends. CDR3 loop: CASSSDNFRKAFF. CDR3 in DNA: TGTGCCAGCAGTTCAGACAACTTCCGTAAAGCTTTCTTT.

The chain employs TRBV3-1 (or the pseudogene TRBV3-2) and TRBJ1-4; 9 nucleotides align to TRBD1. V shed 1 base and J 7 bases; nucleotides not matched to a gene: 13. The germline CDR1 and CDR2 sequences are LGHDT and YNNKEL (reference sequence). The CDR3 is 18 amino acids. The CDR3 here is CASSQGSWRGTGSEKLFF. CDR3 DNA sequence: TGTGCCAGCAGCCAAGGGTCATGGAGAGGGACAGGGAGTGAAAAACTGTTTTTT.

J is TRBJ2-2 and V is TRBV19; 11 bases match TRBD1. CDR3 size: 16 residues. After removal of 5 bases from V and 5 bases from J, the junction contained 7 bases not matched to a gene. Germline loops: CDR1 LNHDA, CDR2 SQIVND (reference sequence). The CDR3 region is CASSLRTGGLTGELFF. The DNA of the CDR3 is TGTGCCAGTAGTCTCCGGACAGGGGGCCTAACCGGGGAGCTGTTTTTT.

This chain links TRBV3-1 (or the pseudogene TRBV3-2) with TRBJ2-1, with 7 bases fitting TRBD2. Per the germline V gene, CDR1 is LGHDT and CDR2 is YNNKEL (reference sequence). This CDR3 has 18 amino acids. Unmatched junction bases numbered 8, after V lost 0 bases and J lost 0 bases. CDR3 protein: CASSQEGLAASSYNEQFF. The CDR3 DNA is TGTGCCAGCAGCCAAGAAGGCCTAGCGGCAAGCTCCTACAATGAGCAGTTCTTC.

The V and J genes are TRBV5-1 and TRBJ2-7, with TRBD1 matching 11 bases. From germline, CDR1 is SGHRS and CDR2 YFSETQ. Trimming removed 3 bases from V and 4 bases from J; junction bases left unmatched: 6. The CDR3 sequence is 15 residues long. Written as DNA, the CDR3 is TGCGCCAGCAGCTGGGCGGACAGGGGGCATTACGAGCAGTACTTC. Its protein product is CASSWADRGHYEQYF.

The chain joins TRBV11-1 to TRBJ1-6; a possible D gene is TRBD1 (6 bases). The germline V and J ends were trimmed by 1 base and 12 bases, with 10 bases remaining between them. Germline values: CDR1 SGHAT, CDR2 FQDESV (reference sequence). CDR3 length: 13 residues. CDR3 protein: CASSLVRGRPLHF. The CDR3 DNA follows: TGTGCCAGCAGCTTAGTAAGGGGGAGACCCCTCCACTTT.

V is TRBV6-5 and J is TRBJ1-2; D unclear. The CDR3 covers 13 residues. V was cut by 8 bases and J by 6 bases, with 16 bases left in between. CDR1 and CDR2 (germline): MNHEY, SVGAGI. The DNA of the CDR3 is TGTGCCAGCTCGATCAGGAAAGAAAATGGCTACACCTTC. Protein product: CASSIRKENGYTF.

The V and J genes are TRBV28 and TRBJ1-2; 12 bases match TRBD1. The CDR3 contains 16 residues. Germline V lookup: CDR1 MDHEN, CDR2 SYDVKM. Germline trimming cut 6 bases from V and 5 bases from J; bases unmatched to any gene: 10. CDR3 region: CASRGPGQGAGYGYTF. The DNA of the CDR3 is TGTGCCAGCAGGGGACCGGGACAGGGGGCAGGGTATGGCTACACCTTC.

V is TRBV2 and J is TRBJ2-7, with 8 bases that match TRBD2. This CDR3 has 14 amino acids. Germline CDR1 reads SNHLY; CDR2 reads FYNNEI. V trimming: 4 bases; J trimming: 6 bases; junction bases outside the gene matches: 8. This CDR3 is CASSVLADTPEQYF. Here the CDR3 DNA reads TGTGCCAGCAGTGTACTAGCGGACACTCCCGAGCAGTACTTC.

This clone was seen once. The CDR3 spells CATSAKSSGANVLTF. CDR3 nucleotides: TGTGCCACCAGCGCAAAGAGCTCTGGGGCCAACGTCCTGACTTTC. The rearrangement joins TRBV15 to TRBJ2-6; no clear D gene. Per the germline V gene, CDR1 is LNHNV and CDR2 is YYDKDF (reference sequence). Between the trimmed V and J ends, which lost 5 bases and 0 bases, there was a span of 8 bases. The CDR3 totals 15 residues.

This sequence joins TRBV27 and TRBJ2-2, with 8 bases aligning to TRBD1. Germline V gene data show CDR1 as MNHEY and CDR2 as SMNVEV (reference sequence). Unmatched junction bases numbered 7, after V lost 6 bases and J lost 1 base. The CDR3 loop spans 16 amino acids. The CDR3 nucleotides are TGTGCCAGCAGCCCCACCGGGACAGGGAACACCGGGGAGCTGTTTTTT. This translates into CASSPTGTGNTGELFF.

This clone came up a few times. The chain has TRBV6-1 and TRBJ1-5; TRBD1 is a possible D gene (6 bases). Germline assignment: CDR1 MNHNS and CDR2 SASEGT. CDR3 length: 15 residues. Trimming cost V 2 bases and J 0 bases, with 8 bases left between them. The DNA of the CDR3 is TGTGCCAGCAGTGAACAGGGGTTTAGCAATCAGCCCCAGCATTTT. Translated: CASSEQGFSNQPQHF.

This clone has only one observation. The V call is TRBV4-1, the J call TRBJ1-2; TRBD1 agrees at 8 bases. V gave up 3 bases and J gave up 4 bases; unmatched junction bases: 7. The V gene's germline CDR1 is MGHRA and CDR2 YSYEKL. CDR3 length: 15 amino acids. CDR3 in amino acids: CASSHSGGVIYGYTF. DNA of the CDR3: TGCGCCAGCAGCCACTCAGGGGGCGTTATCTATGGCTACACCTTC.

This clone was observed a single time. CDR3 protein: CASTGGGPGQPFDYTF. CDR3 nucleotide sequence: TGTGCCAGCACCGGGGGAGGACCGGGACAGCCATTCGACTACACCTTC. The rearrangement joins TRBV5-4 to TRBJ1-2, with 7 nucleotides matching TRBD1. The junction had 21 bases not matched to a gene; V was cut back by 6 bases and J by 10 bases. The CDR3 extends over 16 amino acids. The germline V gene has CDR1 SGHNT and CDR2 YYREEE (reference sequence).

This chain connects TRBV30 to TRBJ1-5, with unresolved D. The CDR3 length is 16 residues. Germline loops: CDR1 GTSNPN, CDR2 SVGIG (reference sequence). The ends were cut back, 0 bases at V and 0 bases at J, with 12 bases in the middle. The CDR3 DNA is TGTGCCTGGAGTGTACGAGGGCGTGATAGCAATCAGCCCCAGCATTTT. Its protein is CAWSVRGRDSNQPQHF.

The chain recombines TRBV5-1 with TRBJ2-3; 14 nucleotides agree with TRBD2. The junction had 6 bases not matched to a gene; V was cut back by 6 bases and J by 3 bases. The CDR3 loop spans 16 amino acids. Germline loops: CDR1 SGHRS, CDR2 YFSETQ. The CDR3 loop reads CASTRLAGGQTDTQYF. DNA of the CDR3: TGCGCCAGCACGAGACTAGCGGGGGGGCAGACAGATACGCAGTATTTT.

The chain has TRBV27 and TRBJ1-6, with D tentatively TRBD1 (5 bases). The CDR3 runs to 14 residues. The germline gives CDR1 MNHEY, CDR2 SMNVEV (reference sequence). V lost 2 bases, J lost 7 bases, and 9 bases lay in between. The DNA of the CDR3 is TGTGCCAGCAGTTTAGACAGTACCAATTCACCCCTCCACTTT. Translation gives CASSLDSTNSPLHF.

The chain combines TRBV6-4 with TRBJ1-4; D is perhaps TRBD1 (5 bases). This CDR3 is 16 amino acids long. Germline V gene data show CDR1 as MRHNA and CDR2 as SNTAGT. Trimming left V 7 bases short and J 8 bases short, with 23 bases between. The CDR3 here is CASIRPIQDLGEKLFF. The CDR3 DNA reads TGTGCCAGCATTAGACCCATACAGGACCTCGGGGAAAAACTGTTTTTT.

The CDR3 spells CATSDRTGRPGELFF. In DNA form, the CDR3 reads TGTGCCACCAGTGATCGGACAGGGCGCCCCGGGGAGCTGTTTTTT. The chain employs TRBV24-1 and TRBJ2-2; TRBD1 aligns across 8 bases. Germline loops: CDR1 KGHDR, CDR2 SFDVKD. J was trimmed by 6 bases and V by 3 bases; bases with no gene match: 5. The CDR3 has 15 amino acids.

The V and J genes are TRBV5-1 and TRBJ2-1; TRBD2 agrees at 12 bases. V was clipped by 4 bases and J by 4 bases; unmatched bases: 12. The CDR3 runs to 18 residues. Looked up from germline, CDR1 is SGHRS and CDR2 is YFSETQ. The CDR3 loop is CASSARLAGAREYNEQFF. CDR3 bases: TGCGCCAGCAGCGCCCGACTAGCGGGAGCACGGGAATACAATGAGCAGTTCTTC.

This sequence joins TRBV27 and TRBJ1-1; 7 nucleotides line up with TRBD1. Germline assignment: CDR1 MNHEY and CDR2 SMNVEV (reference sequence). V was pared by 7 bases and J by 5 bases, with 13 bases of the junction left unmatched. The CDR3 has 15 amino acids. In nucleotides, the CDR3 is TGTGCCAGCACCCCCTCGAGGGGGCGCGGTACTGAAGCTTTCTTT. The encoded protein is CASTPSRGRGTEAFF.

The genes are TRBV24-1 and TRBJ1-3; no firm D call. Trimming removed 3 bases at V and 0 bases at J, with 17 bases between. CDR1 and CDR2 (germline): KGHDR, SFDVKD. The CDR3 is made up of 18 amino acids. Here the CDR3 DNA reads TGTGCCACCAGTGATCCACGTGGGAGAGGCGGCTCTGGAAACACCATATATTTT. Translating gives CATSDPRGRGGSGNTIYF.

V and J are TRBV14 and TRBJ2-3, with 8 bases identical to TRBD1. The CDR3 is made up of 15 amino acids. The trim removed 5 bases at V and 7 bases at J, leaving 11 bases unmatched. In germline, CDR1 is SGHDN, CDR2 FVKESK. CDR3 protein: CASSSTGGWVHTQYF. The CDR3 DNA is TGTGCCAGCAGCTCTACAGGGGGTTGGGTGCATACGCAGTATTTT. Variable domain in full (rest from reference TRBV14 and TRBJ2-3): EAGVTQFPSHSVIEKGQTVTLRCDPISGHDNLYWYRRVMGKEIKFLLHFVKESKQDESGMPNNRFLAERTGGTYSTLKVQPAELEDSGVYFCASSSTGGWVHTQYFGPGTRLTVL.